The 18 T cell receptor beta chains listed next were all sequenced from one sample in a study of cytotoxic CD8 clonotypes in ibrutinib-treated CLL. Profiling relied on immunoSEQ multiplex PCR, and the TCRdb table lists in-frame clones only, not all of them. The sample lists 250,000 to 350,000 clones; approximately 76% were seen once. The specimen comprised PBMCs, sampled at disease progression, from a patient treated with ibrutinib. Receptor source: a human donor with chronic lymphocytic leukemia.

V is TRBV4-1 and J is TRBJ1-1; D is undetermined. Trimming removed 6 bases from V and 3 bases from J, with 20 bases in between. This CDR3 spans 16 amino acids. From germline, CDR1 is MGHRA and CDR2 YSYEKL. The CDR3, as DNA: TGCGCCAGCAGTTCCAGGCACCTGAAACAATACACTGAAGCTTTCTTT. It specifies CASSSRHLKQYTEAFF.

The CDR3 sequence is CASSQDGGTSNYNEQFF. The CDR3 coding sequence is TGCGCCAGCAGCCAAGATGGGGGGACTAGCAACTACAATGAGCAGTTCTTC. The V and J genes are TRBV4-1 and TRBJ2-1, with TRBD2 matching 9 bases. The CDR3 has 17 amino acids. Germline V gene data show CDR1 as MGHRA and CDR2 as YSYEKL. Unmatched junction bases numbered 6, after V lost 0 bases and J lost 3 bases.

The V call is TRBV19, the J call TRBJ1-5; D gene uncertain. The CDR3 is 16 amino acids. CDR1 is LNHDA, CDR2 SQIVND, per germline (reference sequence). Trimming took 3 bases from V and 1 from J, leaving 13 bases between them. In DNA, the CDR3 is TGTGCCAGTAGTATTTGGCACTCTTTCAGCAATCAGCCCCAGCATTTT. This translates into CASSIWHSFSNQPQHF.

J is TRBJ2-1 and V is TRBV6-5; tentatively, D is TRBD1 or TRBD2 (6 bases each). This CDR3 is 14 amino acids long. Trimming removed 6 bases from V and 6 bases from J, with 15 bases in between. The germline V gene encodes CDR1 MNHEY and CDR2 SVGAGI. The CDR3 spells CASRQRKGGNEQFF. In DNA form, the CDR3 reads TGTGCCAGCAGACAGCGGAAGGGGGGCAATGAGCAGTTCTTC.

The J gene is TRBJ1-5, the V gene TRBV28; tentative D call: TRBD1 (5 bases). Looked up from germline, CDR1 is MDHEN and CDR2 is SYDVKM. The CDR3 length is 15 residues. With 8 bases removed from V and 2 bases from J, the gap between germline ends came to 16 bases. CDR3 nucleotides: TGTGCCAGCGATACAGGCTTACGGGGCAATCAGCCCCAGCATTTT. It yields the protein CASDTGLRGNQPQHF.

This clone was seen only a few times. The chain couples TRBV5-4 to TRBJ2-7; 12 nucleotides align to TRBD2. The germline V gene has CDR1 SGHNT and CDR2 YYREEE (reference sequence). With 3 bases clipped from V and 3 bases from J, the junction kept 4 bases outside the gene matches. The CDR3 has 15 amino acids. This chain's CDR3 is CASSSELAGGYEQYF. The DNA for the CDR3 is TGTGCCAGCAGCTCGGAACTAGCGGGAGGCTACGAGCAGTACTTC.

This clone was seen more than once but under ten times. The rearrangement uses TRBV27 and TRBJ2-7; D ambiguous. Trimming left V 4 bases short and J 3 bases short, with 13 bases between. Germline V CDR1 and CDR2: MNHEY, SMNVEV (reference sequence). The CDR3 is 14 amino acids. CDR3 region: CASSWGRKVYEQYF. CDR3 nucleotide sequence: TGTGCCAGCAGTTGGGGAAGGAAAGTCTACGAGCAGTACTTC.

This clone turned up a few times. J is TRBJ2-7 and V is TRBV4-1; D perhaps matches TRBD1 (6 bases). The CDR3 is 13 amino acids. V lost 4 bases and J lost 4, with 11 bases in between. The germline CDR1 and CDR2 sequences are MGHRA and YSYEKL. CDR3 amino acids: CASSPTGMYEQYF. CDR3 coding DNA: TGCGCCAGCAGCCCCACAGGGATGTACGAGCAGTACTTC.

V and J are TRBV19 and TRBJ1-2; D is perhaps TRBD1 (6 bases). The germline CDR1 and CDR2 sequences are LNHDA and SQIVND (reference sequence). V dropped 10 bases and J dropped 4 bases, with 16 bases sitting between them. CDR3 size: 13 residues. CDR3 protein: CATTGQPLYGYTF. As DNA, the CDR3 is TGTGCCACTACAGGACAGCCTCTCTATGGCTACACCTTC.

The chain carries TRBV27 and TRBJ1-5; a weak D match, TRBD1 (5 bases). This CDR3 is 14 amino acids long. Germline values: CDR1 MNHEY, CDR2 SMNVEV (reference sequence). Between the trimmed V and J ends, which lost 8 bases and 2 bases, there was a span of 13 bases. The CDR3 sequence is CASGRAGGNQPQHF. The CDR3 DNA is TGTGCCAGCGGCAGGGCGGGAGGCAATCAGCCCCAGCATTTT.

The chain couples TRBV7-9 to TRBJ2-3; weak D call: TRBD2 (6 bases). V lost 1 base and J 2 bases, leaving 10 bases between the germline ends. The CDR3 has 15 amino acids. Germline assignment: CDR1 SEHNR and CDR2 FQNEAQ (reference sequence). CDR3 sequence reads: CASSLEAGYTDTQYF. The CDR3 DNA is TGTGCCAGCAGCTTAGAGGCGGGATACACAGATACGCAGTATTTT.

The chain uses TRBV7-2 and TRBJ2-3; D ambiguous. Per the germline V gene, CDR1 is SGHTA and CDR2 is FQGNSA. The CDR3 runs to 12 residues. Deletions cut 2 bases from V and 6 bases from J, with 6 bases between. The CDR3 region has the DNA TGTGCCAGCAGCTTACCTAGGGATACGCAGTATTTT. Encoded protein: CASSLPRDTQYF.

J is TRBJ2-6 and V is TRBV19, with 7 bases matching TRBD1. The V and J ends lost 7 bases and 0 bases, in that order; junction bases with no gene match: 9. Germline loops: CDR1 LNHDA, CDR2 SQIVND (reference sequence). This CDR3 is 17 amino acids long. CDR3 nucleotide sequence: TGTGCCAGTAACCCAAGACGGACAGGCTCTGGGGCCAACGTCCTGACTTTC. The encoded protein is CASNPRRTGSGANVLTF.

CDR3: CASAGQGGGYTF. Written as DNA, the CDR3 is TGCGCCAGCGCGGGACAGGGGGGCGGCTACACCTTC. The V and J genes are TRBV5-1 and TRBJ1-2, with TRBD1 matching 11 bases. CDR3 size: 12 residues. CDR1 is SGHRS and CDR2 is YFSETQ in the germline V gene. J was trimmed by 8 bases and V by 7 bases; bases with no gene match: 4.

The gene calls are TRBV29-1 and TRBJ2-1; 8 positions match TRBD1. Germline V gene sequence: CDR1 SQVTM, CDR2 ANQGSEA. The CDR3 is made up of 14 amino acids. V shed 0 bases and J 2 bases; nucleotides not matched to a gene: 0. The CDR3 region has the DNA TGCAGCGTTGAAGAACAGGGGGCCTACAATGAGCAGTTCTTC. This translates into CSVEEQGAYNEQFF.

A few counts support this clone. The chain combines TRBV5-1 with TRBJ2-7, with 10 bases matching TRBD1. Germline V CDR1 and CDR2: SGHRS, YFSETQ. The CDR3 is made up of 14 amino acids. Germline trimming cut 4 bases from V and 3 bases from J; bases unmatched to any gene: 4. CDR3 coding DNA: TGCGCCAGCAGCAACCGGGACAGGGGCTACGAGCAGTACTTC. It encodes CASSNRDRGYEQYF.

V is TRBV5-4 and J is TRBJ2-3, with a tentative D call TRBD1 (5 bases). Trimming pared 2 bases from V and 4 bases from J, leaving 5 bases between. The CDR3 sequence is 12 residues long. Germline assignment: CDR1 SGHNT and CDR2 YYREEE (reference sequence). For the CDR3, the DNA is TGTGCCAGCAGCTTAGGGGCAGATACGCAGTATTTT. Translated: CASSLGADTQYF.

This rearrangement joins TRBV9 to TRBJ1-2; D might be TRBD1 (6 bases). This CDR3 has 14 residues. V dropped 4 bases and J dropped 4 bases, with 14 bases sitting between them. Per the germline V gene, CDR1 is SGDLS and CDR2 is YYNGEE. The CDR3 loop is CASSPWDNGYGYTF. Written as DNA, the CDR3 is TGTGCCAGCAGCCCTTGGGACAATGGCTATGGCTACACCTTC.